Reported below is one TCR beta chain. Its antigen is as yet unknown. The data are from a study of monozygotic twins with inflammatory bowel disease. Study conclusions and caveats: With inverse Simpson as the measure, TCRbeta diversity was lower in IBD patients than in healthy co-twins.

Germline CDR1 and CDR2: LGHDT and YNNKEL (reference sequence). The CDR3 runs 13 residues. TCRdb reanalyzed the 5' RACE reads, giving one entry per CDR3 protein sequence and no DNA. The listing contains approximately 400,000 distinct CDR3 sequences. Sequences were obtained from blood. The genes are TRBV3-1 and TRBJ1-4. This clonotype was obtained from a human donor with ulcerative colitis or Crohn's disease, or a healthy co-twin of an affected twin (not recorded which). The CDR3 is CASSQGLAEKLFF.